A selection of T cell receptor beta chains follows, all from one sample in a study of blood T cell repertoires in COVID-19. Clones were read by immunoSEQ multiplex PCR, and TCRdb kept only the in-frame ones, dropping some. This table has just over 60,000 clones, 70% to 85% appearing once. The sample taken for sequencing was peripheral blood. The receptors derive from a man in his 60s with acute or convalescent COVID-19. CDR3s include the opening cysteine and the closing phenylalanine or tryptophan. A D gene is named only where the DNA matches it firmly. Clone size appears in some rows only: once, few, many, or a class for an expanded clone.

V gene	clone size	J gene	D gene	CDR3 DNA	CDR3 protein
TRBV30	NA	TRBJ2-2	NA	TGTGCCTGGAGTCCACACTGGGTGAGGGACACCGGGGAGCTGTTTTTT	CAWSPHWVRDTGELFF
TRBV19	NA	TRBJ2-7	NA	TGTGCCAGTAGTATAGGGGCAGGGGTTACCTACGAGCAGTACTTC	CASSIGAGVTYEQYF
TRBV5-1	many	TRBJ2-5	TRBD2	TGCGCCAGCAGCCAACGGACTAGCGGTCAAGAGACCCAGTACTTC	CASSQRTSGQETQYF
TRBV5-4	few	TRBJ1-4	TRBD1	TGTGCCAGCAGCCAACAGGGGGCGCCTACTAATGAAAAACTGTTTTTT	CASSQQGAPTNEKLFF
TRBV30	NA	TRBJ2-2	TRBD2	TGTGCCTGGAGGAGAGGGGGACTAGCGGGAGGGGTAACCGGGGAGCTGTTTTTT	CAWRRGGLAGGVTGELFF
TRBV30	NA	TRBJ2-1	TRBD2	TGTGCCTGGAGCCCAGTGGGGGGGAAAAGAGCTCAGGCCTACAATGAGCAGTTCTTC	CAWSPVGGKRAQAYNEQFF
TRBV20-1	NA	TRBJ1-5	NA	TGCAGTGCTAGTTTTGACAATAGCAATCAGCCCCAGCATTTT	CSASFDNSNQPQHF
TRBV9	NA	TRBJ1-1	TRBD1	TGTGCCAGCAGCGTAGCAGGGGGCGAAGCTTTCTTT	CASSVAGGEAFF
TRBV2	NA	TRBJ1-5	NA	TGTGCCAGCAGTGTTCAGATCAATCAGCCCCAGCATTTT	CASSVQINQPQHF
TRBV21-1	NA	TRBJ2-1	NA	TGTGCCAGCAGCAAAGGAGGTGAGCAGTTCTTC	CASSKGGEQFF
TRBV9	NA	TRBJ1-2	NA	TGTGCCAGCAGCATCCTGGGGGGAGCTAACTATGGCTACACCTTC	CASSILGGANYGYTF
TRBV9	NA	TRBJ2-3	TRBD2	TGTGCCAGCAGCGTTGGACTAGCGGGGTTCACAGATACGCAGTATTTT	CASSVGLAGFTDTQYF
TRBV4-2	NA	TRBJ1-2	TRBD1	TGTGCCAGCAGCCAATCGACAGGGTCCTATGGCTACACCTTC	CASSQSTGSYGYTF
TRBV2	NA	TRBJ1-5	NA	TGTGCCACCAAAGGGGACACCAATAGCAATCAGCCCCAGCATTTT	CATKGDTNSNQPQHF
TRBV24-1	few	TRBJ2-3	TRBD2	TGTGCCACCCGAGGGCGGGGGGCCACAGATACGCAGTATTTT	CATRGRGATDTQYF
TRBV7-2	NA	TRBJ2-7	TRBD2	TGTGCCAGCAGCTTATTGGGGGGGGTAGCCTACGAGCAGTACTTC	CASSLLGGVAYEQYF
TRBV6-5	NA	TRBJ2-6	NA	TGTGCCAGCATGCGGGCTATCTCTGGGGCCAACGTCCTGACTTTC	CASMRAISGANVLTF
TRBV27	NA	TRBJ2-7	NA	NA	CASSSSTSAPLLEQYF
TRBV23-1	NA	TRBJ2-3	TRBD1	TGCGCCAGCAGTCACTCCCGACAGGGCTCAGATACGCAGTATTTT	CASSHSRQGSDTQYF
TRBV7-8	NA	TRBJ2-7	TRBD1	TGTGCCAGCAGTCGGGACAGATACTCCTACGAGCAGTACTTC	CASSRDRYSYEQYF
TRBV27	NA	TRBJ1-5	NA	TGTGCCAGCAGTTGGTTTGCGACAGCTCCAGAGCCCCAGCATTTT	CASSWFATAPEPQHF
TRBV9	NA	TRBJ1-5	NA	TGTGCCAGCAGCGTAGGACCGGGGGGAAATCAGCCCCAGCATTTT	CASSVGPGGNQPQHF
TRBV5-5	NA	TRBJ1-2	NA	TGTGCCAGCAGCCAAAGTTGGGGGGGCAGTGTCTATGGCTACACCTTC	CASSQSWGGSVYGYTF
TRBV19	NA	TRBJ1-5	NA	TGTGCCAGTAGCCATGGGGAGGGTCCCCAGCATTTT	CASSHGEGPQHF
TRBV18	NA	TRBJ1-4	NA	TGTGCCAGCTCCCATAAGACAGGACAAGCAACTAATGAAAAACTGTTTTTT	CASSHKTGQATNEKLFF
TRBV27	NA	TRBJ2-7	NA	TGTGCCAGCAGTTTCGGGAGGGGACAGCTAGCCTACGAGCAGTACTTC	CASSFGRGQLAYEQYF
TRBV30	NA	TRBJ1-1	NA	TGTGCCTGGGAAACCTTCAGGGTGAACACTGAAGCTTTCTTT	CAWETFRVNTEAFF
TRBV9	NA	TRBJ2-2	TRBD2	TGTGCCAGCAGCCAAAGGACTAGCGACGGGGCGAACACCGGGGAGCTGTTTTTT	CASSQRTSDGANTGELFF
TRBV7-9	NA	TRBJ1-6	NA	TGTGCCAGCAGCTTCCGGGGGGATTCACCCCTCCACTTT	CASSFRGDSPLHF
TRBV2	NA	TRBJ2-5	TRBD1	TGTGCCAGCACAGGGGGCGCAGGAGAGACCCAGTACTTC	CASTGGAGETQYF
TRBV6-2/TRBV6-3	NA	TRBJ2-6	NA	TGTGCCAGCAGTCCAGCAGGGACTGGGGCCAACGTCCTGACTTTC	CASSPAGTGANVLTF
TRBV10-1	once	TRBJ2-1	NA	TGCGCCAGCAGTGATGGGGGGATCTACAATGAGCAGTTCTTC	CASSDGGIYNEQFF
TRBV6-2/TRBV6-3	NA	TRBJ2-4	TRBD2	TGTGCCAGCAGTTCTTTCCCGGGACTAGCGGGAGTGGCCAAAAACATTCAGTACTTC	CASSSFPGLAGVAKNIQYF
TRBV25-1	NA	TRBJ2-7	TRBD1	TGTGCCAGCAGTGAAACGACCAGGGGGCGTCACGAGCAGTACTTC	CASSETTRGRHEQYF
TRBV6-5	few	TRBJ2-7	TRBD1	TGTGCCAGTGGATGGGGACAGGGTACCTACGAGCAGTACTTC	CASGWGQGTYEQYF
TRBV24-1	NA	TRBJ1-1	NA	TGTGCCACCAGTGCTGGGGAGGGTCTCACTGAAGCTTTCTTT	CATSAGEGLTEAFF
TRBV5-4	NA	TRBJ2-2	TRBD1	TGTGCCAGCAGCCGGGACAGCCGTCTCGGGGAGCTGTTTTTT	CASSRDSRLGELFF
TRBV20-1	NA	TRBJ1-5	NA	TGCAGTGCCGGTGTAAATCAGCCCCAGCATTTT	CSAGVNQPQHF
TRBV2	NA	TRBJ2-3	TRBD2	TGTGCCACCGGGACTAGCGGGATTTCAGATACGCAGTATTTT	CATGTSGISDTQYF
TRBV2	once	TRBJ2-1	TRBD1	TGTGCCAGCACTACCATGGGAATAACAGGGGACCCAGAGCAGTTCTTC	CASTTMGITGDPEQFF
TRBV4-1	NA	TRBJ1-2	NA	TGCGCCAGCAGCCAAGAGTCCCAGGGCATCTCTAACTATGGCTACACCTTC	CASSQESQGISNYGYTF
TRBV28	NA	TRBJ2-5	TRBD1	TGTGCCAGCAGTCATCAGACAGGGGGTGGGCAAGAGACCCAGTACTTC	CASSHQTGGGQETQYF